The next 10 T cell receptor beta chains were all read from a single sample in a study of cytomegalovirus exposure and HLA in healthy donors. PCR amplification relied on 60 Vbeta primers (plus 13 Jbeta primers). Repertoires were generated with immunoSEQ multiplex PCR, while TCRdb's copy carries only in-frame clones and drops some. Its clone listing holds roughly 57,000 clones. Sequenced input: PBMCs. The origin of the receptors is a woman younger than 45 in good health and CMV-seropositive.

The chain carries TRBV9 and TRBJ2-2, with 10 bases lining up with TRBD2. V gave up 0 bases and J gave up 7 bases; unmatched junction bases: 6. The CDR3 spans 16 residues. CDR1 is SGDLS and CDR2 is YYNGEE in the germline V gene. The CDR3 reads CASSVASSGRIGELFF. CDR3 coding DNA: TGTGCCAGCAGCGTAGCCTCTAGCGGGAGAATCGGGGAGCTGTTTTTT.

The V and J genes are TRBV7-8 and TRBJ2-5, with TRBD1 identical over 7 bases. CDR1 and CDR2 (germline): SGHVS, FQNEAQ. The V gene end was trimmed by 8 bases and the J gene end by 2 bases; junction bases not matched to a gene: 5. This CDR3 region has 13 residues. The CDR3 here is CASGDRVQETQYF. The CDR3 DNA is TGTGCCAGCGGAGACAGGGTTCAAGAGACCCAGTACTTC.

The chain links TRBV6-1 to TRBJ2-3; 9 bases match TRBD2. CDR1 and CDR2 from the germline V gene are MNHNS and SASEGT. V lost 3 bases, J lost 4 bases, and 14 bases stayed unmatched. The CDR3 is 18 residues long. CDR3 sequence (DNA): TGTGCCAGCAGTGAGGCGGACTGGACTGGCGGGGGGGCAGATACGCAGTATTTT. Its protein is CASSEADWTGGGADTQYF.

The rearrangement links TRBV14 to TRBJ2-2, with 10 bases aligning to TRBD1. CDR1 is SGHDN and CDR2 is FVKESK in the germline V gene. The trim removed 4 bases at V and 7 bases at J, leaving 9 bases unmatched. The CDR3 runs to 16 residues. The CDR3 nucleotides are TGTGCCAGCAGCCTCGACAGGGGGCGCGTTAGCGGGGAGCTGTTTTTT. This translates into CASSLDRGRVSGELFF.

CDR3 sequence reads: CASKEMAVGAEAFF. DNA for the CDR3: TGTGCCAGCAAAGAAATGGCGGTGGGTGCTGAAGCTTTCTTT. V is TRBV6-5 and J is TRBJ1-1, with D unresolved. The CDR3 loop spans 14 amino acids. Between the trimmed V and J ends, which lost 7 bases and 6 bases, there was a span of 18 bases. Germline lookup yields CDR1 MNHEY and CDR2 SVGAGI.

This chain connects TRBV7-6 to TRBJ1-1; D gene uncertain. V was clipped by 1 base and J by 6 bases, with 9 bases between them. The V gene's germline CDR1 is SGHVS and CDR2 FNYEAQ. The CDR3 length is 13 residues. CDR3 bases: TGTGCCAGCAGCTTAGGCGGGGAACCTGAAGCTTTCTTT. Translation: CASSLGGEPEAFF.

The gene calls are TRBV7-9 and TRBJ2-7; 7 nucleotides match TRBD1. V lost 1 base and J lost 5; bases outside the gene matches: 2. CDR1 is SEHNR and CDR2 is FQNEAQ in the germline V gene (reference sequence). This CDR3 has 13 residues. The CDR3 protein is CASSLVGQNEQYF. In DNA form, the CDR3 reads TGTGCCAGCAGCTTAGTGGGACAGAACGAGCAGTACTTC.

J is TRBJ2-7 and V is TRBV5-4; TRBD1 matches 7 bases. Germline V gives CDR1 SGHNT, CDR2 YYREEE (reference sequence). V dropped 4 bases and J dropped 3; count of bases not matched to a gene: 10. CDR3 length: 15 amino acids. CDR3 DNA: TGTGCCAGCAGCATCGGACAGGTCGCTCTCTACGAGCAGTACTTC. Translated, it gives CASSIGQVALYEQYF.

The chain uses TRBV30 and TRBJ2-5, with a tentative D call TRBD2 (5 bases). In germline, CDR1 is GTSNPN, CDR2 SVGIG (reference sequence). V was pared by 0 bases and J by 11 bases, with 13 bases between. The CDR3 length is 12 residues. The chain's CDR3 is CAWSVPWGEQYF. The CDR3 bases are TGTGCCTGGAGTGTACCATGGGGAGAGCAGTACTTC.

The chain carries TRBV6-1 and TRBJ2-5; D possibly corresponds to TRBD2 (5 bases). The CDR3 is 14 amino acids. From germline, CDR1 is MNHNS and CDR2 SASEGT. Trimming pared 6 bases from V and 7 bases from J, leaving 18 bases between. CDR3 nucleotide sequence: TGTGCCAGCAGCCTTTCCGGGGTCGCTTCGACCCAGTACTTC. It is translated as CASSLSGVASTQYF.